Below, 10 T cell receptor beta chains from the same sample are listed, as sequenced in a study of OX40 agonist ivuxolimab in advanced cancers. The repertoire was sequenced with immunoSEQ multiplex PCR; TCRdb's copy has only in-frame clones and lacks some. The table has around 150,000 clones, 90% seen once. This specimen consisted of CD4+ or CD8+ T cells sorted from blood, obtained in a trial of the OX40 agonist ivuxolimab. These TCRs come from an adult with an advanced solid tumor such as melanoma, head and neck, liver or kidney cancer.

This clone was counted between two and nine times. The CDR3 is CASSSGQGSNQPQHF. The CDR3 DNA sequence: TGTGCCAGCTCATCAGGACAGGGGAGCAATCAGCCCCAGCATTTT. This chain links TRBV18 with TRBJ1-5; 9 nucleotides align to TRBD1. The CDR3 extends over 15 amino acids. Germline CDR1 is KGHSH and CDR2 is LQKENI. V shed 5 bases and J 1 base; nucleotides not matched to a gene: 3.

J is TRBJ2-7 and V is TRBV6-4; D ambiguous. The CDR3 loop spans 10 amino acids. Germline CDR1 is MRHNA and CDR2 is SNTAGT. V was pared by 8 bases and J by 2 bases, with 4 bases between. The CDR3 loop reads CASFTYEQYF. In DNA form, the CDR3 reads TGTGCCAGCTTTACCTACGAGCAGTACTTC.

This chain joins TRBV25-1 and TRBJ2-2, with a tentative D call TRBD2 (7 bases). Germline CDR1 reads MGHDK; CDR2 reads SYGVNS. The length of the CDR3 is 17 residues. V lost 11 bases and J lost 0, with 22 bases in between. The CDR3 loop reads CAVSRPTGRANTGELFF. The CDR3 region has the DNA TGTGCCGTATCCCGACCCACAGGGAGGGCGAACACCGGGGAGCTGTTTTTT.

The chain has TRBV19 and TRBJ1-3, with 7 bases fitting TRBD1. After removal of 5 bases from V and 7 bases from J, the junction contained 8 bases not matched to a gene. The CDR3 has 14 residues. The germline V gene encodes CDR1 LNHDA and CDR2 SQIVND (reference sequence). The CDR3 nucleotides read TGTGCCAGTAGTCCGAGACAGGGTTTCAACACCATATATTTT. Protein product: CASSPRQGFNTIYF.

This clone appeared once. The chain links TRBV11-3 to TRBJ2-7; D gene uncertain. This CDR3 has 12 residues. The V and J ends lost 0 bases and 3 bases respectively, with 3 bases between them. The germline CDR1 and CDR2 sequences are SGHNT and YENEEA. For the CDR3, the DNA is TGTGCCAGCAGCTTAGATGTCTACGAGCAGTACTTC. It codes for CASSLDVYEQYF.

This clone was seen just once. Here the CDR3 DNA reads TGTGCCAGCAGGCTAACGGCGGGGGATACGCAGTATTTT. Translation gives CASRLTAGDTQYF. This chain links TRBV7-8 with TRBJ2-3; maybe TRBD2 (6 bases). Deletions cut 6 bases from V and 6 bases from J, with 13 bases between. Per germline, CDR1 SGHVS and CDR2 FQNEAQ. CDR3 length: 13 residues.

The rearrangement links TRBV28 to TRBJ1-3, with D maybe TRBD1 (6 bases). Trimming left V 6 bases short and J 5 bases short, with 17 bases between. CDR3 length equals 15 residues. CDR1 and CDR2 from the germline V gene are MDHEN and SYDVKM. The CDR3 loop reads CASSPWAGARNTIYF. The CDR3 nucleotides read TGTGCCAGCAGCCCGTGGGCGGGGGCAAGAAACACCATATATTTT.

The chain joins TRBV4-1 to TRBJ2-5; D not resolved. The DNA matches TRBJ2-7 better at its end, which makes the J call doubtful. CDR3 length equals 13 residues. Germline CDR1 and CDR2: MGHRA and YSYEKL. CDR3 protein: CASSHTDRPEQYF. The CDR3 DNA reads as TGCGCCAGCAGCCACACGGACCGTCCCGAGCAGTACTTC.

This clone was seen a few times. The chain is built from TRBV7-2 and TRBJ2-3; D ambiguous. Per the germline V gene, CDR1 is SGHTA and CDR2 is FQGNSA. The CDR3 extends over 14 amino acids. The V gene lost 7 bases and the J gene lost 1 base, with 12 bases spanning the gap. Here the CDR3 reads CASTFYRGTDTQYF. The DNA of the CDR3 is TGTGCCAGCACCTTTTACCGGGGCACAGATACGCAGTATTTT.

The chain couples TRBV2 to TRBJ2-1; D unresolved. The V end was cut by 7 bases, the J end by 2 bases, with 12 bases between. CDR1 is SNHLY, CDR2 FYNNEI, per germline. The CDR3 totals 14 residues. The CDR3 nucleotides read TGTGCCAGCAATCGACAAGGCCCCTACAATGAGCAGTTCTTC. Translation: CASNRQGPYNEQFF.